This TCR beta chain is from a study of shared clonotypes between healthy human individuals. Study details: Those who served as donors were a couple of women and a few men between the ages of 18 and 49. Overall study findings and caveats: Sequencing depth was expected to influence donor clonotype sharing.

Over several immunoSEQ plates, each subset's genomic DNA was distributed in even portions. This table comes from immunoSEQ multiplex PCR, and its TCRdb copy is limited to in-frame clones, with some not included. The repertoire has about 470,000 clones, roughly 83% of them found once; the top ten carry around 13%. V lost 5 bases to trimming and J lost 7 bases; unmatched junction nucleotides: 7. Germline V gene lookup returns CDR1 SGHTA and CDR2 FQGNSA. This CDR3 has 13 amino acids. Donors had no recently reported acute infections or vaccinations and were HIV-negative. This clone has only a few counts. Its antigen is currently unknown.

This sequence joins TRBV7-2 and TRBJ1-2, with 7 bases lining up with TRBD1. The sequencing sample was made of PBMCs. The TCR comes from a woman aged 40-49 years in good health. Some clones in this sample may be carry-over from other donors' samples. CDR3 coding DNA: TGTGCCAGCAGCCTCGACAGGGTGGGTGGCTACACCTTC. Amino acid sequence: CASSLDRVGGYTF.